This is a list of T cell receptor beta chains from one sample in a study of OX40 agonist ivuxolimab in advanced cancers. Sequenced by immunoSEQ multiplex PCR; TCRdb stores in-frame clones only, minus some. Seen here are roughly 92,000 clones, approximately 80% observed once, and the top ten hold roughly 5.5%. The source was CD4+ or CD8+ T cells sorted from blood, collected in a trial of the OX40 agonist ivuxolimab. The source is an adult with an advanced solid tumor such as melanoma, head and neck, liver or kidney cancer. The conserved cysteine and the conserved F or W are not part of the CDR3 here.

cdr3_aa: ASSYVSGTDTQY
cdr3_length: 12
v_call: TRBV28

cdr3_aa: ASSQDQGYRGNYGYT
cdr3_length: 15
v_call: TRBV4-2

cdr3_aa: ASNLDSSTDTQY
cdr3_length: 12
v_call: TRBV6-5

cdr3_aa: ASSPELAGGSYEQY
cdr3_length: 14
v_call: TRBV5-1

cdr3_aa: SVRAASSGANVLT
cdr3_length: 13
v_call: TRBV29-1

cdr3_aa: AISGPGHNTGELF
cdr3_length: 13
v_call: TRBV10-3

cdr3_aa: ASSPNSGGDGTEAF
cdr3_length: 14
v_call: TRBV7-6

cdr3_aa: ASSLQWAGSYEQY
cdr3_length: 13
v_call: TRBV4-1

cdr3_aa: ATGAGGDSNEQF
cdr3_length: 12
v_call: TRBV10-3

cdr3_aa: ASSPSGTLPGELF
cdr3_length: 13
v_call: TRBV27

cdr3_aa: ALGAFRDGYT
cdr3_length: 10
v_call: TRBV30

cdr3_aa: ASSYGQAQY
cdr3_length: 9
v_call: TRBV6-6

cdr3_aa: ASSLERSNGYT
cdr3_length: 11
v_call: TRBV7-9

cdr3_aa: ASGGLAGGETQY
cdr3_length: 12
v_call: TRBV19

cdr3_aa: ASSPGTSASYNEQF
cdr3_length: 14
v_call: TRBV4-3

cdr3_aa: ASSLRGTPYYEQY
cdr3_length: 13
v_call: TRBV5-6

cdr3_aa: ASSDRTYGYT
cdr3_length: 10
v_call: TRBV5-4

cdr3_aa: ASSQDGVGLAGPSTDTQY
cdr3_length: 18
v_call: TRBV4-2

cdr3_aa: ASSRDRDYEQY
cdr3_length: 11
v_call: TRBV2

cdr3_aa: ASTLLGEQF
cdr3_length: 9
v_call: TRBV5-5

cdr3_aa: ASSPGTSGTYEQY
cdr3_length: 13
v_call: TRBV18

cdr3_aa: ASSSTGPGTAPYEQY
cdr3_length: 15
v_call: TRBV7-9

cdr3_aa: ASSSTSGSSGANVLT
cdr3_length: 15
v_call: TRBV7-6

cdr3_aa: AYCVGAAYEQY
cdr3_length: 11
v_call: TRBV30

cdr3_aa: ATTQGAWTDTQY
cdr3_length: 12
v_call: TRBV15

cdr3_aa: AWSSIRNTEAF
cdr3_length: 11
v_call: TRBV30

cdr3_aa: ASSQGLVYEQY
cdr3_length: 11
v_call: TRBV5-6

cdr3_aa: ASSFESLLAYEQY
cdr3_length: 13
v_call: TRBV5-6

cdr3_aa: ASSRGGGYGYT
cdr3_length: 11
v_call: TRBV14

cdr3_aa: AISSGGDEQF
cdr3_length: 10
v_call: TRBV10-3

cdr3_aa: ASSAGEGQETQY
cdr3_length: 12
v_call: TRBV2

cdr3_aa: AWGDWYSNVLGYT
cdr3_length: 13
v_call: TRBV5-4

cdr3_aa: ASSEWGDAKNIQY
cdr3_length: 13
v_call: TRBV2

cdr3_aa: SVARWGEQY
cdr3_length: 9
v_call: TRBV29-1

cdr3_aa: ASSIEGSRNTEAF
cdr3_length: 13
v_call: TRBV19

cdr3_aa: ASSTRLGDRERGGYT
cdr3_length: 15
v_call: TRBV7-2

cdr3_aa: ASSSGRRGHYEQF
cdr3_length: 13
v_call: TRBV5-6

cdr3_aa: ASSLGTSGRAEDTQY
cdr3_length: 15
v_call: TRBV5-4

cdr3_aa: ASSQDQFYEQY
cdr3_length: 11
v_call: TRBV4-3

cdr3_aa: ASSGPLTGLEAF
cdr3_length: 12
v_call: TRBV6-1

cdr3_aa: ASSPATGGEQF
cdr3_length: 11
v_call: TRBV18

cdr3_aa: ASSYSISGDYGYT
cdr3_length: 13
v_call: TRBV6-5

cdr3_aa: ASSQDGGGTGEQY
cdr3_length: 13
v_call: TRBV4-2

cdr3_aa: AVSGSLGNEQF
cdr3_length: 11
v_call: TRBV10-3

cdr3_aa: ASSLASGSGVGASQY
cdr3_length: 15
v_call: TRBV5-4

cdr3_aa: SVDVQGTDTQY
cdr3_length: 11
v_call: TRBV29-1

cdr3_aa: ASSYLKRNTEAF
cdr3_length: 12
v_call: TRBV6-5

cdr3_aa: SASLYTEAF
cdr3_length: 9
v_call: TRBV20-1

cdr3_aa: ASSLVGTYAYEQY
cdr3_length: 13
v_call: TRBV5-8

cdr3_aa: ASSLGQGKHGYT
cdr3_length: 12
v_call: TRBV27

cdr3_aa: ASSPGGGTDTQY
cdr3_length: 12
v_call: TRBV5-1

cdr3_aa: ASSSFRGQGTEAF
cdr3_length: 13
v_call: TRBV5-1

cdr3_aa: ASSLGESSGNNEQF
cdr3_length: 14
v_call: TRBV5-6

cdr3_aa: ASSGNREGPSGYT
cdr3_length: 13
v_call: TRBV2

cdr3_aa: ASAADRGGTGELF
cdr3_length: 13
v_call: TRBV7-9

cdr3_aa: ASSLDRAENNSPLH
cdr3_length: 14
v_call: TRBV7-3

cdr3_aa: ASSVVRASSYNSPLH
cdr3_length: 15
v_call: TRBV9

cdr3_aa: ATSRDRATYEQY
cdr3_length: 12
v_call: TRBV15

cdr3_aa: ASSIRTSGKQETQY
cdr3_length: 14
v_call: TRBV19